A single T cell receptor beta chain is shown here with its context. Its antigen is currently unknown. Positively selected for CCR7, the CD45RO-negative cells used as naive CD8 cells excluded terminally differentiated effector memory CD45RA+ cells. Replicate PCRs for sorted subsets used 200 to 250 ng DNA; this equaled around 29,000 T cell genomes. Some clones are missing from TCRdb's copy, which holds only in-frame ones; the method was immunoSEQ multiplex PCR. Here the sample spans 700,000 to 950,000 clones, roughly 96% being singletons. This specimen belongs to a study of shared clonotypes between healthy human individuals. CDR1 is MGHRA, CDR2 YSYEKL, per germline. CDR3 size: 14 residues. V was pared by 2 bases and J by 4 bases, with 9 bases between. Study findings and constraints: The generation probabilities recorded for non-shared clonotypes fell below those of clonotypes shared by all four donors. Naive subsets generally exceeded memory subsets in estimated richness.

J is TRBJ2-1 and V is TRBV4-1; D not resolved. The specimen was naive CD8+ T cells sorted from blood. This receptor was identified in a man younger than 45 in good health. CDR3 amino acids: CASSQSGAYNEQFF. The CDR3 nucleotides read TGCGCCAGCAGCCAAAGTGGCGCGTACAATGAGCAGTTCTTC.